These 12 T cell receptor beta chains originate from one sample sequenced in a study of blood T cell repertoires in COVID-19. Generated by immunoSEQ multiplex PCR, the TCRdb table keeps only in-frame clones and is missing some. The sample lists about 150,000 clones, more than 75% occurring once. The sample consisted of PBMCs or T cells enriched from blood (not recorded which). These receptors came from a woman aged 50 to 60 who had recovered from COVID-19.

V gene TRBV5-4 combines with J gene TRBJ1-4; D gene uncertain. V was clipped by 0 bases and J by 0 bases, with 9 bases between them. Germline assignment: CDR1 SGHNT and CDR2 YYREEE (reference sequence). This CDR3 region has 16 residues. Here the CDR3 DNA reads TGTGCCAGCAGCTTGGATGCTATTGCAACTAATGAAAAACTGTTTTTT. This encodes CASSLDAIATNEKLFF. Full variable domain (outside the CDR3, taken from reference TRBV5-4 and TRBJ1-4): ETGVTQSPTHLIKTRGQQVTLRCSSQSGHNTVSWYQQALGQGPQFIFQYYREEENGRGNFPPRFSGLQFPNYSSELNVNALELDDSALYLCASSLDAIATNEKLFFGSGTQLSVL.

This rearrangement joins TRBV2 to TRBJ1-5; TRBD1 might be the D (5 bases). The CDR3 runs 16 residues. Trimming left V 6 bases short and J 3 bases short, with 18 bases between. Germline V gives CDR1 SNHLY, CDR2 FYNNEI. The CDR3 bases are TGTGCCAGCAGATTAGAAAGTGACAGATTCAATCAGCCCCAGCATTTT. It codes for CASRLESDRFNQPQHF. Using reference TRBV2 and TRBJ1-5 for the parts outside the CDR3, the full variable domain is EPEVTQTPSHQVTQMGQEVILRCVPISNHLYFYWYRQILGQKVEFLVSFYNNEISEKSEIFDDQFSVERPDGSNFTLKIRSTKLEDSAMYFCASRLESDRFNQPQHFGDGTRLSIL.

This chain joins TRBV28 and TRBJ2-1, with D perhaps TRBD1 (5 bases). This CDR3 region has 16 residues. Trimming stripped 5 bases from V and 1 base from J, with 15 bases between. Looked up from germline, CDR1 is MDHEN and CDR2 is SYDVKM. CDR3 protein: CASSPATRASYNEQFF. In DNA form, the CDR3 reads TGTGCCAGCAGTCCAGCGACCAGGGCTTCCTACAATGAGCAGTTCTTC.

The chain links TRBV27 to TRBJ2-7; 7 bases match TRBD1. CDR1 MNHEY and CDR2 SMNVEV come from the germline V gene (reference sequence). The CDR3 consists of 14 residues. J lost 2 bases, V lost 5 bases, and 6 bases had no gene match. CDR3 loop: CASSQRTGTYEQYV. DNA for the CDR3: TGTGCCAGCAGTCAACGGACAGGAACCTACGAGCAGTACGTC.

The chain carries TRBV25-1 and TRBJ1-2, with 7 bases that match TRBD1. Germline V gene sequence: CDR1 MGHDK, CDR2 SYGVNS. This CDR3 contains 15 residues. V lost 1 base to trimming and J lost 8 bases; unmatched junction nucleotides: 10. The CDR3 bases are TGTGCCAGCAGTGAATTTCAGAACAGGGGAGGAGGCTACACCTTC. This sequence encodes CASSEFQNRGGGYTF.

The J gene is TRBJ1-4, the V gene TRBV5-1; D is unresolved. The CDR3 runs 14 residues. Germline CDR1 and CDR2: SGHRS and YFSETQ. Trimming shortened V by 4 bases and J by 7 bases, and 14 bases separated the two germline ends. CDR3 loop: CASSRTKLGEKLFF. In nucleotides, the CDR3 is TGCGCCAGCAGCCGGACTAAATTGGGTGAAAAACTGTTTTTT.

The chain links TRBV5-6 to TRBJ1-1; the match to TRBD1 covers 8 bases. Germline V CDR1 and CDR2: SGHDT, YYEEEE. CDR3 size: 15 residues. J was trimmed by 4 bases and V by 2 bases; bases with no gene match: 7. The CDR3 spells CASSFGQGAGTEAFF. DNA of the CDR3: TGTGCCAGCAGCTTCGGCCAGGGGGCGGGCACTGAAGCTTTCTTT.

Only a few counts were recorded for this clone. J is TRBJ2-1 and V is TRBV9; possibly TRBD1 for D (6 bases). The length of the CDR3 is 16 residues. The germline gives CDR1 SGDLS, CDR2 YYNGEE. V was trimmed by 3 bases and J by 0 bases, leaving 13 bases between them. CDR3 protein: CASSEQGTSSYNEQFF. The CDR3 DNA is TGTGCCAGCAGCGAACAGGGAACGAGCTCCTACAATGAGCAGTTCTTC.

The V and J genes are TRBV5-1 and TRBJ1-1, with D possibly matching TRBD1 (5 bases). Per germline, CDR1 SGHRS and CDR2 YFSETQ. CDR3 length equals 14 residues. The ends were cut back, 0 bases at V and 4 bases at J, with 10 bases in the middle. CDR3: CASSLVGAATEAFF. CDR3 coding DNA: TGCGCCAGCAGCTTGGTTGGGGCCGCCACTGAAGCTTTCTTT.

The chain combines TRBV10-2 with TRBJ2-3; the D gene is possibly TRBD2 (6 bases). This CDR3 comprises 14 residues. Germline CDR1 reads WSHSY; CDR2 reads SAAADI. With 3 bases removed from V and 2 bases from J, the gap between germline ends came to 9 bases. This chain's CDR3 is CASSDGGSTDTQYF. The CDR3 bases are TGCGCCAGCAGTGATGGGGGGTCCACAGATACGCAGTATTTT.

The chain combines TRBV7-8 with TRBJ1-3; D remains unclear. Trimming pared 3 bases from V and 1 base from J, leaving 10 bases between. This CDR3 has 15 residues. The germline V gene encodes CDR1 SGHVS and CDR2 FQNEAQ. The CDR3 is CASSLEGSSGNTIYF. The CDR3 DNA reads TGTGCCAGCAGCTTGGAGGGCAGTTCTGGAAACACCATATATTTT.

This clone has just one count. The rearrangement links TRBV9 to TRBJ2-1, with 7 bases fitting TRBD2. The CDR3 is 15 residues long. V shed 0 bases, J shed 3 bases, and the junction held 3 bases outside the gene matches. Germline V gene lookup returns CDR1 SGDLS and CDR2 YYNGEE. The DNA of the CDR3 is TGTGCCAGCAGCGTAGGAAGCGGGGTCTACAATGAGCAGTTCTTC. Its translation is CASSVGSGVYNEQFF.